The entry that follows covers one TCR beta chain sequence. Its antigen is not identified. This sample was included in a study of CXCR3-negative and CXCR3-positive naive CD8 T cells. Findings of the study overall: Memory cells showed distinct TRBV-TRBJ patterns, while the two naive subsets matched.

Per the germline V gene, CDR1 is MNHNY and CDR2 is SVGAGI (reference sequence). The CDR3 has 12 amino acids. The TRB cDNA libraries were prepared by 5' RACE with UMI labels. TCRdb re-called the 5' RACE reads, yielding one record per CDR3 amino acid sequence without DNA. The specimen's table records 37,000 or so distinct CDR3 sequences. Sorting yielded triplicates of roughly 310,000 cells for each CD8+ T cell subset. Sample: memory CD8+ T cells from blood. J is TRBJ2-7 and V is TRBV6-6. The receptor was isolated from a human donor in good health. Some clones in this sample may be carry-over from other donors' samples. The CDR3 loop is CASTWTTYEQYF.